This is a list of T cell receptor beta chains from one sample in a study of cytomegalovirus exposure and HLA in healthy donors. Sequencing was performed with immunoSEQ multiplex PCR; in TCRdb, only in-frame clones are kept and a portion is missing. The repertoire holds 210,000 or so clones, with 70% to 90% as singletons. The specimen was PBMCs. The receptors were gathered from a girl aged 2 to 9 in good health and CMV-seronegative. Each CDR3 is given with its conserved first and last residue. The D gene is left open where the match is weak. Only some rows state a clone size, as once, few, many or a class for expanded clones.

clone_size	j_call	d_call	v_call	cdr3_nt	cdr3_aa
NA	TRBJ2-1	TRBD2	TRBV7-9	TGTGCCAGCAGCTTCGATTGGACTAGCGGGGGGAGCTCCTACAATGAGCAGTTCTTC	CASSFDWTSGGSSYNEQFF
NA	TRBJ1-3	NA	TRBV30	TGTGCCTGGAACCCCCTTAGCTCTGGAAACACCATATATTTT	CAWNPLSSGNTIYF
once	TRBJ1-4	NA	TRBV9	TGTGCCAGCAGAGGAGGGGGGGCGAAAGGTGAAAAACTGTTTTTT	CASRGGGAKGEKLFF
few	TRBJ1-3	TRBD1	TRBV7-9	TGTGCCAGCAGCTCGCGACAGGGAGAAAGAAACACCATATATTTT	CASSSRQGERNTIYF
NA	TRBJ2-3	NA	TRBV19	TGTGCCAGTAGTATCCCAGCGGTCACAGATACGCAGTATTTT	CASSIPAVTDTQYF
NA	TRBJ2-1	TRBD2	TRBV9	TGTGCCAGCAGCGCTAGCGGGGGGGCGAAGGGGGTGCAGTTCTTC	CASSASGGAKGVQFF
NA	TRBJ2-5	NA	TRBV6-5	TGTGCCAGCAGTCCCCTCGAGCGGTTCCAAGAGACCCAGTACTTC	CASSPLERFQETQYF
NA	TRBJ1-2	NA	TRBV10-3	TGTGCCATCAGTGAGTCCAATTGGGAGGAGTACTATGGCTACACCTTC	CAISESNWEEYYGYTF
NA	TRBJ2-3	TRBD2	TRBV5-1	TGCGCCAGCAGCTTGGATTGGCGGGGGAACACAGATACGCAGTATTTT	CASSLDWRGNTDTQYF
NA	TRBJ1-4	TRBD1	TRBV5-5	TGTGCCAGCAGCTTGGCAGGGGGCGCGGCGGCTGAAAAACTGTTTTTT	CASSLAGGAAAEKLFF
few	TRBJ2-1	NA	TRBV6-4	TGTGCCAGCAGTGTTGGGCAGGGCGGTGTGGATGAGCAGTTCTTC	CASSVGQGGVDEQFF
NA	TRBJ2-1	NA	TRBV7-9	TGTGCCAGCAGCGTGGGCCCCGCCGACGATCCGGATAATGAGCAGTTCTTC	CASSVGPADDPDNEQFF
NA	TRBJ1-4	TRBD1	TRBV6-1	TGTGCCAGCAGTGAGATGACAGGGAGTAATGAAAAACTGTTTTTT	CASSEMTGSNEKLFF
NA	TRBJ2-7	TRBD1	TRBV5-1	TGCGCCAGCAGCTTGGACGCGGGACAGGGGACCTACGAGCAGTACTTC	CASSLDAGQGTYEQYF
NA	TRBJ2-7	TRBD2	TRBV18	TGTGCCAGCTCTCAGACTAGCGGGAGGGCCTACGAGCAGTACTTC	CASSQTSGRAYEQYF
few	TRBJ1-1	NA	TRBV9	TGTGCCAGCAGCGGGTACAAGACAGGGAACACTGAAGCTTTCTTT	CASSGYKTGNTEAFF
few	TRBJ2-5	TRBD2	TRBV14	TGTGCCAGCAGTCGACTAGCGGGTCGAGAGACCCAGTACTTC	CASSRLAGRETQYF
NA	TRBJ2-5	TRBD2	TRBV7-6	TGTGCCAGCAGCGGCTATAGCGGGAGAGAGACCCAGTACTTC	CASSGYSGRETQYF
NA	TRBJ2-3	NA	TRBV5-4	TGTGCCAGCAGCTTGGCCCTTACTAACACAGATACGCAGTATTTT	CASSLALTNTDTQYF
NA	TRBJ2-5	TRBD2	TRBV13	TGTGCCAGCAGCTTAGCGGGACTAGCGCTAATAGAGGGGACGGAGACCCAGTACTTC	CASSLAGLALIEGTETQYF